The 8 T cell receptor beta chains below come from one sample, sequenced in a study of radiation and T cells in renal cell carcinoma. Profiled with immunoSEQ multiplex PCR; TCRdb holds only in-frame clones, not every one. Altogether under 100,000 clones are present, around 83% being singletons, with the ten largest covering about 7.2%. Described time point: blood 4 weeks post-SBRT, at nephrectomy. Treatment described: 15 Gy SBRT to primary tumor, nephrectomy 4 weeks later. The sample here was blood, taken from a patient whose treatment included radiotherapy and nephrectomy. Source of these receptors: a man between 60 and 75 years old with renal cell carcinoma.

The genes are TRBV11-2 and TRBJ2-2, with TRBD1 matching 8 bases. The CDR3 has 16 amino acids. The germline CDR1 and CDR2 sequences are SGHAT and FQNNGV. The V and J ends lost 6 bases and 2 bases, in that order; junction bases with no gene match: 8. The CDR3 sequence: CASRRPGQENTGELFF. The CDR3, as DNA: TGTGCCAGCAGGAGACCGGGACAGGAAAACACCGGGGAGCTGTTTTTT.

This clone was found a few times. The CDR3 here is CASSEVIKETQYF. The CDR3 coding sequence is TGTGCCAGCAGTGAAGTAATTAAAGAGACCCAGTACTTC. The genes are TRBV6-1 and TRBJ2-5; the D is unclear. CDR1 and CDR2 from the germline V gene are MNHNS and SASEGT. V shed 1 base and J shed 3 bases, with 6 bases lying between them. The CDR3 has 13 residues.

V gene TRBV5-1 combines with J gene TRBJ2-7; perhaps TRBD1 as D (5 bases). Trimming removed 0 bases from V and 0 bases from J, with 13 bases in between. Germline assignment: CDR1 SGHRS and CDR2 YFSETQ. The CDR3 is 16 amino acids. The CDR3 reads CASSLAQGMSSYEQYF. The CDR3 nucleotides read TGCGCCAGCAGCTTGGCCCAGGGTATGAGCTCCTACGAGCAGTACTTC.

The V call is TRBV6-5, the J call TRBJ2-3, with a tentative D call TRBD2 (5 bases). CDR3 size: 15 residues. V was trimmed by 0 bases and J by 1 base, leaving 8 bases between them. In germline, CDR1 is MNHEY, CDR2 SVGAGI. The CDR3 bases are TGTGCCAGCAGTTACTCGTCCGGGGGCACAGATACGCAGTATTTT. This encodes CASSYSSGGTDTQYF.

The CDR3 DNA is TGTGCCAGCAGGGGGGCTATCGCGTGGGGCTACACCTTC. Protein: CASRGAIAWGYTF. J is TRBJ1-2 and V is TRBV6-1; tentative D call: TRBD1 (6 bases). This CDR3 contains 13 residues. Germline lookup yields CDR1 MNHNS and CDR2 SASEGT. V lost 6 bases, J lost 8 bases, and 16 bases lay in between.

This sequence joins TRBV10-2 and TRBJ2-3, with 12 bases fitting TRBD1. Germline assignment: CDR1 WSHSY and CDR2 SAAADI. V shed 7 bases and J 3 bases; nucleotides not matched to a gene: 8. This CDR3 has 16 residues. The CDR3 spells CASKGTGGFRTDTQYF. The DNA for the CDR3 is TGCGCCAGCAAAGGGACAGGGGGCTTTAGGACAGATACGCAGTATTTT.

The chain links TRBV6-5 to TRBJ2-3, with 7 bases fitting TRBD1. The V segment lost 7 bases and the J segment 3 bases; nucleotides outside the gene matches: 7. The CDR3 covers 14 residues. Germline V lookup: CDR1 MNHEY, CDR2 SVGAGI. The CDR3 region is CASTPEQGTDTQYF. The DNA for the CDR3 is TGTGCCAGCACTCCCGAACAGGGGACAGATACGCAGTATTTT.

V usage is TRBV7-9 and J usage is TRBJ2-1; D is ambiguous. The germline V gene encodes CDR1 SEHNR and CDR2 FQNEAQ (reference sequence). V lost 1 base to trimming and J lost 8 bases, with 9 bases between them. CDR3 length: 13 amino acids. The CDR3 nucleotides are TGTGCCAGCAGCTTAGGTGTTCTCTATGAGCAGTTCTTC. Amino acids: CASSLGVLYEQFF.